Below, 13 T cell receptor beta chains from the same sample are listed, as sequenced in a study of radiotherapy plus CTLA-4 blockade in lung cancer (dated by TCRdb to the late 2010s). To prepare the library, the immunoSEQ multiplex PCR assay was applied. Entries here come from immuneACCESS through TCRdb and include only in-frame sequences with V and J called. Some clones fail to appear in such tables; in the studies checked, an unresolved V gene covers under half of the shortfall, and the cause of the remainder is unknown. In this sample the table shows fewer than 85,000 clones, around 87% of which occur a single time. The ten largest clonotypes hold around 0.85% of the sample. The material was peripheral blood, obtained from a patient treated with radiotherapy plus ipilimumab. The receptor source for this set is a human donor with non-small cell lung cancer who had stable disease on radiotherapy plus ipilimumab.

The chain recombines TRBV28 with TRBJ2-7; D gene ambiguous. This CDR3 has 13 residues. Germline-derived CDR1 and CDR2 are MDHEN and SYDVKM. Trimming left V 2 bases short and J 0 bases short, with 5 bases between. In DNA form, the CDR3 reads TGTGCCAGCAGTTTACCCCCCTCCTACGAGCAGTACTTC. It encodes CASSLPPSYEQYF.

The chain employs TRBV5-1 and TRBJ2-2; weak D call: TRBD1 (6 bases). CDR3 length: 13 amino acids. Trimming removed 7 bases from V and 3 bases from J, with 10 bases in between. Germline V gives CDR1 SGHRS, CDR2 YFSETQ. CDR3 in amino acids: CASFGGDTGELFF. CDR3 DNA sequence: TGCGCCAGCTTTGGGGGCGACACCGGGGAGCTGTTTTTT.

V and J are TRBV7-8 and TRBJ2-1, with D possibly being TRBD2 (5 bases). In germline, CDR1 is SGHVS, CDR2 FQNEAQ. Trimming removed 1 base at V and 10 bases at J, with 8 bases between. The CDR3 has 12 amino acids. In DNA form, the CDR3 reads TGTGCCAGCAGCTTAGAGGCTAGCGAGCAGTTCTTC. Its protein is CASSLEASEQFF.

CDR3 sequence (DNA): TGTGCCAGCACCCCACGACAGGCTAACTATGGCTACACCTTC. Its protein is CASTPRQANYGYTF. This sequence joins TRBV6-6 and TRBJ1-2; the D gene is possibly TRBD1 (6 bases). This CDR3 is built from 14 residues. Germline-derived CDR1 and CDR2 are MNHNY and SVGAGI (reference sequence). The V end was cut by 7 bases, the J end by 0 bases, with 12 bases between.

For the CDR3, the DNA is TGTGCCAGCAGCTTAGATATCCGGGACTACGAGCAGTACTTC. It codes for CASSLDIRDYEQYF. This chain joins TRBV11-2 and TRBJ2-7; TRBD2 might be the D (5 bases). V was pared by 0 bases and J by 3 bases, with 9 bases between. Germline V lookup: CDR1 SGHAT, CDR2 FQNNGV. There are 14 residues in the CDR3.

The genes are TRBV19 and TRBJ2-1; 8 bases are a match to TRBD2. The junction had 15 bases not matched to a gene; V was cut back by 4 bases and J by 4 bases. This CDR3 is built from 18 residues. Germline CDR1 is LNHDA and CDR2 is SQIVND (reference sequence). In DNA form, the CDR3 reads TGTGCCAGTAGTAGGGTGGGACTCGCGGCGGGAGGTTACAATGAGCAGTTCTTC. It is translated as CASSRVGLAAGGYNEQFF.

The V gene is TRBV6-4, the J gene TRBJ1-6; D unclear. The V gene's germline CDR1 is MRHNA and CDR2 SNTAGT. This CDR3 comprises 14 residues. V was trimmed by 6 bases and J by 9 bases, leaving 15 bases between them. The CDR3 is CASRPETSSSPLHF. CDR3 nucleotides: TGTGCCAGCAGACCTGAGACCTCCTCTTCACCCCTCCACTTT.

The gene calls are TRBV27 and TRBJ1-1; the D is unclear. In germline, CDR1 is MNHEY, CDR2 SMNVEV (reference sequence). CDR3 size: 14 residues. V was cut by 2 bases and J by 1 base, with 8 bases left in between. The CDR3 protein is CASSLRRENTEAFF. The CDR3, as DNA: TGTGCCAGCAGTTTAAGGAGAGAGAACACTGAAGCTTTCTTT.

The gene calls are TRBV19 and TRBJ2-7; 9 bases agree with TRBD1. V shed 6 bases, J shed 3 bases, and the junction held 9 bases outside the gene matches. CDR1 is LNHDA, CDR2 SQIVND, per germline (reference sequence). The CDR3 is 15 residues long. This chain's CDR3 is CASSVAGTGNYEQYF. CDR3 sequence (DNA): TGTGCCAGTAGCGTAGCCGGGACAGGGAACTACGAGCAGTACTTC.

V and J are TRBV18 and TRBJ2-1, with 11 bases aligning to TRBD2. The CDR3 has 17 residues. In germline, CDR1 is KGHSH, CDR2 LQKENI. With V trimmed by 0 bases and J by 9 bases, 10 bases remained unmatched. The CDR3 sequence: CASSPPGVAGGPSEQFF. CDR3 nucleotide sequence: TGTGCCAGCTCACCACCGGGGGTAGCGGGAGGGCCAAGTGAGCAGTTCTTC.

This clone came up a few times. This rearrangement joins TRBV28 to TRBJ2-7, with D possibly TRBD2 on 5 matching bases. This CDR3 contains 14 residues. V was trimmed by 2 bases and J by 12 bases, leaving 20 bases between them. Germline CDR1 is MDHEN and CDR2 is SYDVKM. The CDR3, as DNA: TGTGCCAGCAGTTTAACGTTCGCGGCTAGCTTTCCGTACTTC. Protein sequence: CASSLTFAASFPYF.

The chain employs TRBV28 and TRBJ2-7; D is undetermined. Germline V lookup: CDR1 MDHEN, CDR2 SYDVKM. The CDR3 runs 16 residues. V was shortened by 7 bases and J by 6 bases, with 25 bases between the two germline ends. The DNA of the CDR3 is TGTGCCAGCACCGCAGTCGGCTACGCGAAGACGGGCGAGCAGTACTTC. This encodes CASTAVGYAKTGEQYF. Full variable domain (missing parts from reference TRBV28 and TRBJ2-7): DVKVTQSSRYLVKRTGEKVFLECVQDMDHENMFWYRQDPGLGLRLIYFSYDVKMKEKGDIPEGYSVSREKKERFSLILESASTNQTSMYLCASTAVGYAKTGEQYFGPGTRLTVT.

This chain connects TRBV27 to TRBJ2-7, with 7 bases lining up with TRBD1. This CDR3 has 12 residues. After removal of 6 bases from V and 2 bases from J, the junction contained 1 base not matched to a gene. CDR1 and CDR2 from the germline V gene are MNHEY and SMNVEV (reference sequence). The chain's CDR3 is CASRDRTYEQYF. CDR3 sequence (DNA): TGTGCCAGCAGGGACAGGACCTACGAGCAGTACTTC.